This TCR beta chain was documented in a study of T-cell reconstitution after alpha-beta-depleted transplantation in children. Trimming stripped 0 bases from V and 2 bases from J, with 9 bases between. Germline CDR1 SGHDT, CDR2 YYEEEE. The CDR3 covers 15 residues. Unique molecular identifiers were incorporated into the prepared TCRbeta library. One entry per CDR3 protein results from TCRdb running MiXCR on the PCR reads. The table lists around 380,000 distinct CDR3 sequences, 11% of them singletons, with about 5% in the top ten. The V gene is TRBV5-6, the J gene TRBJ1-3; a possible D gene is TRBD1 (6 bases). Material: PBMCs from the stem cell graft donor, obtained from the stem cell graft. This TCR was sampled from a human donor who donated a stem cell graft to a child with acute myeloid leukemia. The CDR3 loop reads CASSLATGAGNTIYF. DNA for the CDR3: TGTGCCAGCAGCTTGGCGACAGGCGCTGGAAACACCATATATTTT. The complete variable domain, with remaining parts taken from reference TRBV5-6 and TRBJ1-3, reads DAGVTQSPTHLIKTRGQQVTLRCSPKSGHDTVSWYQQALGQGPQFIFQYYEEEERQRGNFPDRFSGHQFPNYSSELNVNALLLGDSALYLCASSLATGAGNTIYFGEGSWLTVV.